This TCR beta chain was captured in a study of blood T cell repertoires in COVID-19. Study at large: Donors in Cohort 3 counted as recovered after two negative PCRs, clearance, or symptom resolution. Sites in the United States, Italy and Spain provided acute and convalescent COVID-19 samples.

Sequencing used immunoSEQ multiplex PCR; TCRdb keeps in-frame clones, though not all of them. Here the sample spans under 150,000 clones, roughly 84% being singletons. Participants were placed into cohorts based on the clinical history they reported. The CDR3 sequence is 17 residues long. In germline, CDR1 is ENHRY, CDR2 SYGVKD. Unmatched junction bases numbered 14, after V lost 4 bases and J lost 6 bases. V gene TRBV10-3 combines with J gene TRBJ2-5, with TRBD1 matching 10 bases. What was sequenced was PBMCs or T cells enriched from blood (not recorded which). The TCR originated in a man in his fifties or sixties in a cohort exposed to, infected with or recovered from COVID-19 (not recorded which). The CDR3 reads CAISGDRGEGQEKTQYF. CDR3 sequence (DNA): TGTGCCATCAGTGGGGACAGGGGAGAAGGGCAAGAAAAGACCCAGTACTTC.